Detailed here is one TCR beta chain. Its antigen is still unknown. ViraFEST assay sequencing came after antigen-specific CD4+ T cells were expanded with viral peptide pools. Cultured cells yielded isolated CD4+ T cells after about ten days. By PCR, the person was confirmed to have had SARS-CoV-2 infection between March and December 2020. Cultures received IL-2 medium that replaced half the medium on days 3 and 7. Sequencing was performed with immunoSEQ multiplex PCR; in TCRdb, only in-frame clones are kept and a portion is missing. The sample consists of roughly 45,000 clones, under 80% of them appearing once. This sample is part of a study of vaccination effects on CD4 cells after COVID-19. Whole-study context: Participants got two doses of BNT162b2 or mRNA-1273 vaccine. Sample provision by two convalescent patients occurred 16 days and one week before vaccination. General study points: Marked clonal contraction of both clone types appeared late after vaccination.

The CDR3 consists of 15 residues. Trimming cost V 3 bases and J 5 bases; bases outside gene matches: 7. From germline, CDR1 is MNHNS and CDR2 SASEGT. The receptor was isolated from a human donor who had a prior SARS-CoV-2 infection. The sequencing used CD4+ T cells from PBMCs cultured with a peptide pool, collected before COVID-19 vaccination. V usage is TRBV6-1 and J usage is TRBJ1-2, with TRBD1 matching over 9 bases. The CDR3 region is CASSDRDRVPYGYTF. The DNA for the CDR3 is TGTGCCAGCAGTGACCGGGACAGGGTTCCATATGGCTACACCTTC.